The clone carrying this T cell receptor beta chain was observed a few times. Amplified TCR beta CDR3 regions derived from RNA transcripts. A set of HTBI primers served as the primers for a first-round RT-PCR of the TCR CDR3. TCRdb ran MiXCR on the multiplex PCR reads and lists one entry per CDR3 protein. The sample carries roughly 800,000 distinct CDR3 sequences, about 38% recorded once. This record belongs to a study of T cells in Graves' hyperthyroidism and ophthalmopathy. Across the whole study: Blood from the periphery was taken at initial diagnosis, before any treatment.

The J segment lost 5 bases and the V segment lost 4 bases, leaving 12 bases of the junction unmatched. The CDR3 sequence is 17 residues long. Germline V gene data show CDR1 as SGDLS and CDR2 as YYNGEE. Criteria for exclusion of patients were uncontrolled infection, other autoimmune disease, pregnancy or lactation. Sequences were obtained from blood. The chain uses TRBV9 and TRBJ2-2, with 9 bases that match TRBD1. The receptor was derived from a man younger than 35 with Graves' hyperthyroidism. The CDR3 reads CASSSSIEQGATGELFF. CDR3 DNA: TGTGCCAGCAGCTCCTCTATTGAACAGGGGGCGACCGGGGAGCTGTTTTTT.